This T cell receptor (beta chain) was sequenced during a study of T cell changes during pregnancy in multiple sclerosis. Germline CDR1 and CDR2: SGDLS and YYNGEE. CDR3 size: 14 residues. Trimming shortened V by 0 bases and J by 4 bases, and 10 bases separated the two germline ends. Measured with immunoSEQ multiplex PCR; TCRdb has only the in-frame clones, and not every one. The sample shows around 33,000 clones, 70% to 90% of them seen only once. This sequence was found in a female donor with multiple sclerosis, enrolled in a pregnancy study. The rearrangement uses TRBV9 and TRBJ1-2; weak D call: TRBD1 (6 bases). The sample in question was CD8+ T cells from peripheral blood mononuclear cells, obtained in the third trimester of pregnancy. CDR3 residues: CASSVGQGSYGYTF. The CDR3 DNA follows: TGTGCCAGCAGCGTAGGTCAGGGGAGCTATGGCTACACCTTC.